The rows below give T cell receptor beta chains drawn from one sample of a study of T cell responses to AZD1222 COVID-19 vaccine. TCRdb keeps only in-frame clones here, not all; method: immunoSEQ multiplex PCR. Counted here are roughly 50,000 clones, about 89% occurring once; the ten biggest clones make up roughly 15%. This specimen was peripheral blood, taken 28 days after the second AZD1222 dose. All receptors derive from an adult who received the AZD1222 COVID-19 vaccine. The CDR3 runs from the conserved cysteine through the conserved F or W. A D gene is named only where the DNA matches it firmly. Rows may omit the clone size; those that give it use once, few, many or a size class.

>TRBD2|TRBV19|NA|TRBJ2-4
CASSIDGLGNIQYF
TGTGCCAGTAGTATAGATGGACTAGGAAACATTCAGTACTTC
>TRBD2|TRBV30|few|TRBJ2-2
CAWSGTSGRGYTGELFF
TGTGCCTGGAGTGGGACTAGCGGGAGAGGTTACACCGGGGAGCTGTTTTTT
>NA|TRBV11-2|NA|TRBJ2-1
CASSVTGSQNEQFF
TGTGCCAGCAGCGTGACCGGGAGTCAGAATGAGCAGTTCTTC
>NA|TRBV5-6|once|TRBJ2-3
CASSAIDTQYF
TGTGCCAGCAGCGCCATAGATACGCAGTATTTT
>TRBD1|TRBV23-1|NA|TRBJ2-7
CASSQDYRGSSYEQYF
TGCGCCAGCAGTCAAGACTACAGGGGATCCTCCTACGAGCAGTACTTC
>NA|TRBV29-1|NA|TRBJ2-5
CSVEAGQETQYF
TGCAGCGTTGAGGCAGGCCAAGAGACCCAGTACTTC
>TRBD2|TRBV5-4|NA|TRBJ2-1
CASSPGLSYNEQFF
TGTGCCAGCAGCCCGGGACTATCCTACAATGAGCAGTTCTTC
>TRBD2|TRBV3-1/TRBV3-2|NA|TRBJ2-7
CASSQGVQREFVQYF
TGTGCCAGCAGCCAAGGGGTGCAGCGGGAATTCGTGCAGTACTTC
>NA|TRBV30|NA|TRBJ1-1
CAWSRGTEAFF
TGTGCCTGGAGTCGGGGAACTGAAGCTTTCTTT
>NA|TRBV30|NA|TRBJ2-4
CAWRSNGVPIQYF
TGTGCCTGGAGGTCAAACGGGGTTCCCATTCAGTACTTC
>TRBD1|TRBV19|NA|TRBJ2-7
CASSTDRWAYEQYF
TGTGCCAGTAGTACGGACAGGTGGGCCTACGAGCAGTACTTC
>NA|TRBV7-9|NA|TRBJ2-1
CASSSTAQIDNEQFF
TGTGCCAGCAGCTCTACAGCCCAGATAGACAATGAGCAGTTCTTC
>NA|TRBV21-1|NA|TRBJ1-5
CASGRGGGQPQHF
TGTGCCAGCGGGCGCGGCGGGGGACAGCCCCAGCATTTT
>NA|TRBV5-4|NA|TRBJ1-2
CASSSRRGSYGYTF
TGTGCCAGCAGCTCCAGAAGGGGGAGCTATGGCTACACCTTC
>NA|TRBV9|NA|TRBJ2-5
CASSEAANKETQYF
TGTGCCAGCAGCGAGGCAGCAAACAAAGAGACCCAGTACTTC
>TRBD2|TRBV27|NA|TRBJ2-1
CASSPIAGSIYNEQFF
TGTGCCAGCAGTCCTATAGCGGGATCTATATACAATGAGCAGTTCTTC
>NA|TRBV5-1|NA|TRBJ2-5
CASSLNGPEETQYF
TGCGCCAGCAGCTTGAACGGCCCGGAAGAGACCCAGTACTTC
>NA|TRBV21-1|NA|TRBJ1-3
CASSKEKGHLGGNTIYF
TGTGCCAGCAGCAAAGAGAAGGGACACTTAGGTGGAAACACCATATATTTT
>NA|TRBV19|NA|TRBJ1-1
CASSMIQSVRTEAFF
TGTGCCAGTAGTATGATACAGAGTGTCCGAACTGAAGCTTTCTTT